Presented here are 16 T cell receptor beta chains from one specimen sequenced in a study of a mutant IDH1 vaccine in newly diagnosed glioma. The time point was: week 23, last vaccination. The vaccine gave 300 ug of a 20-mer mutant IDH1 peptide subcutaneously per dose. Libraries were prepared by immunoSEQ multiplex PCR; TCRdb keeps only in-frame clonotypes and omits some of them. The sample lists tens of thousands of clones; 78% were seen once. Their recognized antigens are unknown. Material: PBMCs, obtained from a glioma patient whose treatment included an IDH1 peptide vaccine. All receptors come from a middle-aged woman with glioma. Some clones in this sample may be carry-over from other donors' samples.

The rearrangement links TRBV11-3 to TRBJ2-3; D possibly corresponds to TRBD1 (5 bases). The CDR3 extends over 13 amino acids. Trimming shortened V by 5 bases and J by 3 bases, and 9 bases separated the two germline ends. The germline V gene encodes CDR1 SGHNT and CDR2 YENEEA. CDR3 in amino acids: CASSMGRTDTQYF. The CDR3 coding sequence is TGTGCCAGCAGCATGGGGCGGACAGATACGCAGTATTTT.

The V call is TRBV9, the J call TRBJ1-4; 9 bases fit TRBD1. The CDR3 length is 15 residues. V trimming: 3 bases; J trimming: 4 bases; junction bases outside the gene matches: 4. Germline loops: CDR1 SGDLS, CDR2 YYNGEE. The CDR3 loop reads CASSGGQGGNEKLFF. CDR3 DNA: TGTGCCAGCAGCGGGGGACAGGGCGGTAATGAAAAACTGTTTTTT. Drawing the rest from reference TRBV9 and TRBJ1-4, the complete variable domain is DSGVTQTPKHLITATGQRVTLRCSPRSGDLSVYWYQQSLDQGLQFLIQYYNGEERAKGNILERFSAQQFPDLHSELNLSSLELGDSALYFCASSGGQGGNEKLFFGSGTQLSVL.

V and J are TRBV30 and TRBJ1-3; perhaps TRBD1 as D (6 bases). CDR1 and CDR2 from the germline V gene are GTSNPN and SVGIG (reference sequence). The CDR3 consists of 14 residues. V was clipped by 0 bases and J by 7 bases, with 13 bases between them. The CDR3 sequence is CAWSVGGPGNTIYF. CDR3 nucleotide sequence: TGTGCCTGGAGTGTAGGGGGGCCCGGGAACACCATATATTTT.

CDR3 loop: CASSYTGPPYEQYF. The CDR3 nucleotides read TGTGCCAGCAGCTATACCGGGCCACCCTACGAGCAGTACTTC. This chain joins TRBV27 and TRBJ2-5; unclear D gene. The better agreement between TRBJ2-7 and the DNA end casts doubt on the J call. This CDR3 has 14 residues. Germline CDR1 reads MNHEY; CDR2 reads SMNVEV (reference sequence).

The rearrangement links TRBV5-4 to TRBJ2-3; 9 nucleotides match TRBD1. Germline V lookup: CDR1 SGHNT, CDR2 YYREEE (reference sequence). V lost 4 bases, J lost 8 bases, and 14 bases stayed unmatched. CDR3 length: 16 residues. This chain's CDR3 is CASSVSTGGPAGTQYF. The CDR3 nucleotides are TGTGCCAGCAGCGTATCGACAGGGGGACCGGCGGGTACGCAGTATTTT.

The J gene is TRBJ2-3, the V gene TRBV7-2; D is unclear. The CDR3 length is 11 residues. Trimming pared 6 bases from V and 8 bases from J, leaving 9 bases between. Looked up from germline, CDR1 is SGHTA and CDR2 is FQGNSA. The CDR3 here is CASRQEATQYF. The CDR3 coding sequence is TGTGCCAGCAGACAAGAGGCTACGCAGTATTTT.

The V and J genes are TRBV20-1 and TRBJ1-2; D unresolved. Per the germline V gene, CDR1 is DFQATT and CDR2 is SNEGSKA (reference sequence). Trimming shortened V by 0 bases and J by 7 bases, and 6 bases separated the two germline ends. The CDR3 loop spans 11 amino acids. In DNA form, the CDR3 reads TGCAGTGCTAGAGACCTAGGTGGCTACACCTTC. It encodes CSARDLGGYTF.

This clone was seen only once. The chain combines TRBV27 with TRBJ1-1; 7 bases map to TRBD1. With V trimmed by 9 bases and J by 6 bases, 10 bases remained unmatched. Germline loops: CDR1 MNHEY, CDR2 SMNVEV (reference sequence). The CDR3 is made up of 13 amino acids. CDR3: CASNQGVGPEAFF. Here the CDR3 DNA reads TGTGCCAGTAACCAGGGGGTTGGACCTGAAGCTTTCTTT.

The chain combines TRBV4-2 with TRBJ1-2; 9 nucleotides align to TRBD1. The CDR3 spans 15 residues. J gave up 8 bases and V 2 bases, and 9 bases lay outside the gene matches. CDR1 LGHNA and CDR2 YNFKEQ come from the germline V gene. CDR3 sequence: CASSQTRTGEHGYTF. The CDR3 nucleotides read TGTGCCAGCAGCCAAACGAGGACAGGGGAGCACGGCTACACCTTC.

The CDR3 is CSVEIRGTDTQYF. The CDR3 DNA sequence: TGCAGCGTTGAGATCAGGGGAACAGATACGCAGTATTTT. V is TRBV29-1 and J is TRBJ2-3; the D gene is possibly TRBD1 (6 bases). Trimming removed 3 bases at V and 3 bases at J, with 10 bases between. The germline V gene encodes CDR1 SQVTM and CDR2 ANQGSEA. The CDR3 has 13 amino acids.

This clone was picked up a small number of times. V usage is TRBV5-1 and J usage is TRBJ1-1; D is unclear. Germline-derived CDR1 and CDR2 are SGHRS and YFSETQ. With 2 bases removed from V and 1 base from J, the gap between germline ends came to 6 bases. The CDR3 loop spans 13 amino acids. CDR3 in amino acids: CASSLRGNTEAFF. DNA for the CDR3: TGCGCCAGCAGCTTAAGAGGGAACACTGAAGCTTTCTTT.

This chain connects TRBV9 to TRBJ2-7, with D possibly being TRBD1 or TRBD2 (5 bases each). Trimming pared 3 bases from V and 8 bases from J, leaving 12 bases between. Germline V CDR1 and CDR2: SGDLS, YYNGEE. This CDR3 has 12 amino acids. CDR3 bases: TGTGCCAGCAGCGCCCCTGGGGGTAAGCAGTACTTC. Translation gives CASSAPGGKQYF.

This clone turned up a few times. V and J are TRBV7-2 and TRBJ1-5; 10 positions agree with TRBD1. Trimming cost V 5 bases and J 6 bases; bases outside gene matches: 7. Germline CDR1 is SGHTA and CDR2 is FQGNSA. This CDR3 spans 15 amino acids. In DNA, the CDR3 is TGTGCCAGCAGCCCGACAGGGGGCAATGGTCAGCCCCAGCATTTT. Residues: CASSPTGGNGQPQHF.

The J gene is TRBJ1-1, the V gene TRBV10-3; D gene ambiguous. Trimming cost V 1 base and J 2 bases, with 8 bases left between them. The germline V gene has CDR1 ENHRY and CDR2 SYGVKD. The CDR3 runs to 14 residues. The DNA of the CDR3 is TGTGCCATCAGTGAGTTCGGCAGCAACACTGAAGCTTTCTTT. It translates to CAISEFGSNTEAFF.

The chain employs TRBV25-1 and TRBJ1-1; possibly TRBD1 for D (5 bases). Germline V gene sequence: CDR1 MGHDK, CDR2 SYGVNS. Deletions cut 11 bases from V and 3 bases from J, with 19 bases between. The CDR3 runs to 14 residues. CDR3 protein: CAGQGAGWDTEAFF. The CDR3 DNA sequence: TGTGCCGGCCAAGGGGCAGGATGGGACACTGAAGCTTTCTTT.

The chain is built from TRBV5-4 and TRBJ2-2; D not certain. The V end was cut by 2 bases, the J end by 4 bases, with 6 bases between. Germline CDR1 is SGHNT and CDR2 is YYREEE (reference sequence). The CDR3 extends over 13 amino acids. CDR3 coding DNA: TGTGCCAGCAGCTTCGATCCCACCGGGGAGCTGTTTTTT. Translating it yields CASSFDPTGELFF.